This T cell receptor beta chain is drawn from a study of blood T cell repertoires in COVID-19. Background on the study: Samples came from the United States, Italy and Spain, spanning acute and convalescent COVID-19. PBMCs, B-cell-depleted T cells, or T cells provided the cDNA or gDNA that made up the material.

This CDR3 has 18 amino acids. Between the trimmed V and J ends, which lost 2 bases and 0 bases, there was a span of 19 bases. The germline V gene has CDR1 SGHTA and CDR2 FQGNSA. Original methodology: For nucleated cells, counts were estimated from reference gene primer amplification. The assay was immunoSEQ multiplex PCR, and TCRdb's table has in-frame clones only and misses some. V, J and clone size are taken as reported in that table, and D and trimming were inferred from the DNA itself. Of approximately 80,000 clones in the sample, about nine tenths were seen once. This TCR came from a woman older than 75 with acute or convalescent COVID-19. Sequences were obtained from peripheral blood. The chain joins TRBV7-2 to TRBJ1-1; D possibly corresponds to TRBD1 (6 bases). The CDR3, as DNA: TGTGCCAGCAGCTTATTAGGAAGGGCAGGGGCGTTGAACACTGAAGCTTTCTTT. Protein sequence: CASSLLGRAGALNTEAFF.